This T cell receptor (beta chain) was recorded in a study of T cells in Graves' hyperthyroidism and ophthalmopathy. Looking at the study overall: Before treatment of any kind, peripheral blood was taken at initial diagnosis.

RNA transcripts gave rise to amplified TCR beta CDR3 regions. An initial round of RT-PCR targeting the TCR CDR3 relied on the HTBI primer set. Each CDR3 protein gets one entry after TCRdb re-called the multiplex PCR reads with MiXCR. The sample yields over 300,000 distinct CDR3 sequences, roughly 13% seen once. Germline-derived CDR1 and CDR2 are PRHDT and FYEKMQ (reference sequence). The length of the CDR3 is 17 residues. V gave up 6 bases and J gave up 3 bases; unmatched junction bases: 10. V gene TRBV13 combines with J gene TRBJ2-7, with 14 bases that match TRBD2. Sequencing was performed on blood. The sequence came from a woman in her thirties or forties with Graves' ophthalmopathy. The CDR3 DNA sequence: TGTGCCAGCAGACCCGGGACTAGCGGGAGTCTAGTCTACGAGCAGTACTTC. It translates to CASRPGTSGSLVYEQYF.